This entry describes one T cell receptor (beta chain). These data belong to a study of control samples from healthy donors and cancer patients. Germline CDR1 reads PRHDT; CDR2 reads FYEKMQ (reference sequence). The CDR3 is 17 residues long. With 3 bases clipped from V and 8 bases from J, the junction kept 16 bases outside the gene matches. Assay: immunoSEQ multiplex PCR; the TCRdb copy retains only in-frame clones and omits some. The sample carries over 85,000 clones, approximately 88% recorded once. This chain joins TRBV13 and TRBJ2-1; 7 bases map to TRBD2. This clonotype originated in an older woman with lung cancer. Material for sequencing was PBMCs. CDR3 loop: CASSFRGGIKGYDEQFF. The CDR3 DNA follows: TGTGCCAGCAGCTTCCGCGGGGGTATCAAAGGTTACGATGAGCAGTTCTTC.